Sequencing of this T cell receptor beta chain was carried out in a study of blood T cells in healthy people across ages. This clonotype appeared a single time. The authors ran a second PCR of roughly 6 to 12 cycles using a sample-barcoded 5' primer and a J-beta primer mix. Any given sample supplied a minimum of 2.5 million CDR3-containing paired-end reads. TCRdb passed the 5' RACE reads through MiXCR, listing each CDR3 protein once. This sample has about 780,000 distinct CDR3 sequences, with about 46% found just once. Roughly 10 milliliters of peripheral blood were drawn from each donor. PBMCs were isolated at a quantity of at least 6.5 million per sample. CDR3 length equals 14 residues. The V and J ends lost 3 bases and 0 bases respectively, with 6 bases between them. Germline V CDR1 and CDR2: SGHDT, YYEEEE.

This clonotype was obtained from an elderly man in good health. Sample: blood. The chain is built from TRBV5-6 and TRBJ2-2; D remains ambiguous. This chain's CDR3 is CASSWTPNTGELFF. The CDR3 DNA is TGTGCCAGCAGCTGGACCCCGAACACCGGGGAGCTGTTTTTT.